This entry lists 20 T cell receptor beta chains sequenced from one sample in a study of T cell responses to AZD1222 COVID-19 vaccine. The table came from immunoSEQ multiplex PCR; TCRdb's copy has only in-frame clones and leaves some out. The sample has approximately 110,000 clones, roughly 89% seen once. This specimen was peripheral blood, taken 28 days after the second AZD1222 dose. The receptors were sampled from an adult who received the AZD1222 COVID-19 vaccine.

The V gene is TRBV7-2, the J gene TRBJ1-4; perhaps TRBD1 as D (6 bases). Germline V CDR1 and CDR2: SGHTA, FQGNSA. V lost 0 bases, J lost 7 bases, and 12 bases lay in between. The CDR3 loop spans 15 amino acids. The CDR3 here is CASSLAVGGGEKLFF. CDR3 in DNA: TGTGCCAGCAGCTTAGCGGTAGGAGGGGGTGAAAAACTGTTTTTT.

In nucleotides, the CDR3 is TGTGCCAGCAGTCCGGGACTTCCAATCACCGGGGAGCTGTTTTTT. Protein sequence: CASSPGLPITGELFF. This chain connects TRBV6-2 or TRBV6-3 to TRBJ2-2; a possible D gene is TRBD2 (6 bases). Germline values: CDR1 MNHEY, CDR2 SVGEGT. V lost 5 bases and J lost 4, with 14 bases in between. The CDR3 runs 15 residues.

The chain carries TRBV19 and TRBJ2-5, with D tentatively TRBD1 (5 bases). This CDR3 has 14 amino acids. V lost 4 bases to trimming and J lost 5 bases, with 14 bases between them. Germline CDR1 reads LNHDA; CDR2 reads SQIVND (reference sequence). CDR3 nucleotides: TGTGCCAGTAGTAGTCGGCAGGGCCCGGAGACCCAGTACTTC. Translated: CASSSRQGPETQYF.

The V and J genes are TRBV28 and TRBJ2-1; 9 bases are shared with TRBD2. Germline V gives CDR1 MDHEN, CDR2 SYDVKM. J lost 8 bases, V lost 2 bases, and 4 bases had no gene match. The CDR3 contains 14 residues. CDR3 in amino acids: CASSLRSGRYEQFF. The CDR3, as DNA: TGTGCCAGCAGTTTAAGGAGCGGGAGGTATGAGCAGTTCTTC.

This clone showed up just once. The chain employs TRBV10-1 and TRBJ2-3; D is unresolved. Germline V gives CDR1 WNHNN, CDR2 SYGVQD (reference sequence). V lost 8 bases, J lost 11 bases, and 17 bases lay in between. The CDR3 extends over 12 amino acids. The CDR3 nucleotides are TGCGCCAGCTCCCAGACCCTGCAAGGGCAGTATTTT. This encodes CASSQTLQGQYF.

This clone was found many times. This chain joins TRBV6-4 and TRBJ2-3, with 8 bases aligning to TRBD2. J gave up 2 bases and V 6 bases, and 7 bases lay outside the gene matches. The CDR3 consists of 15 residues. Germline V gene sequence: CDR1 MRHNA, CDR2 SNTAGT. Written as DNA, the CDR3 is TGTGCCAGCAGCGGTACTAGCGGAGCCACAGATACGCAGTATTTT. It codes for CASSGTSGATDTQYF.

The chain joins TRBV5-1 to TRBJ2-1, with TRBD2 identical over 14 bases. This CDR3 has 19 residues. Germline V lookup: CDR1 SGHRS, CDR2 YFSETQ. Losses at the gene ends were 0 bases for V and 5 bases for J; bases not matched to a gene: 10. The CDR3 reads CASSLEGTSGSPQDNEQFF. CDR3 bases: TGCGCCAGCAGCTTGGAAGGGACTAGCGGGAGTCCCCAGGACAATGAGCAGTTCTTC.

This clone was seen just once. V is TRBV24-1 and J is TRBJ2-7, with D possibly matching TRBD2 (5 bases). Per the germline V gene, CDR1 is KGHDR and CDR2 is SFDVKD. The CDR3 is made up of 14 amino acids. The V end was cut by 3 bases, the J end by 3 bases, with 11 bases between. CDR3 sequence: CATSDGTAVYEQYF. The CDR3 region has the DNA TGTGCCACCAGTGATGGAACAGCGGTCTACGAGCAGTACTTC.

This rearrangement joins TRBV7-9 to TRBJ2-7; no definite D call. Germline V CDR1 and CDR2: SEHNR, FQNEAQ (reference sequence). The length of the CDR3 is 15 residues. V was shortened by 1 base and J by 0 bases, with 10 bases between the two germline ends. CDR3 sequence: CASSLGTASSYEQYF. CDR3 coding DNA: TGTGCCAGCAGCTTAGGAACGGCGAGCTCCTACGAGCAGTACTTC.

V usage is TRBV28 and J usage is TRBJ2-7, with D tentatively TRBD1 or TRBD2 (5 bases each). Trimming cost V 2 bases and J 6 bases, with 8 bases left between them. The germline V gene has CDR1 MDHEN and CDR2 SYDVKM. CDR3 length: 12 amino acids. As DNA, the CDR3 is TGTGCCAGCAGTTTAAAGGGGAGCGAGCAGTACTTC. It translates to CASSLKGSEQYF.

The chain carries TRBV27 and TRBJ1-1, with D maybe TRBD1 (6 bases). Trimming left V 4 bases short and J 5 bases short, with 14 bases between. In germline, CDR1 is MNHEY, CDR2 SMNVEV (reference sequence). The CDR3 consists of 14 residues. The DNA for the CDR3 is TGTGCCAGCAGTTACTTAACAGGGAGTACTGAAGCTTTCTTT. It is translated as CASSYLTGSTEAFF.

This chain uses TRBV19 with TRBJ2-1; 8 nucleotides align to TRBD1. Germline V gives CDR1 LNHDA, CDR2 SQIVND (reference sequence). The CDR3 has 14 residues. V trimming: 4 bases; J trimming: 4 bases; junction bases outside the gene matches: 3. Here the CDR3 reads CASSNRGSYNEQFF. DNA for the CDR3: TGTGCCAGTAGTAACAGGGGGTCGTACAATGAGCAGTTCTTC.

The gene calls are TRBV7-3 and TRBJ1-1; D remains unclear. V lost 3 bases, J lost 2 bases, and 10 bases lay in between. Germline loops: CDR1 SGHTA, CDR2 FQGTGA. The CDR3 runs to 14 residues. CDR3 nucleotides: TGTGCCAGCAGCTTTTCTCCACACAACACTGAAGCTTTCTTT. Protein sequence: CASSFSPHNTEAFF.

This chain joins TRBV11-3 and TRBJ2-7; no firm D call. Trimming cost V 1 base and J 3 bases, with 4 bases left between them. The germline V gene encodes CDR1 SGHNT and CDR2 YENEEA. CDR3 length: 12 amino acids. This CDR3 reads CASSLGDYEQYF. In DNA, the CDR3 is TGTGCCAGCAGCTTAGGTGACTACGAGCAGTACTTC.

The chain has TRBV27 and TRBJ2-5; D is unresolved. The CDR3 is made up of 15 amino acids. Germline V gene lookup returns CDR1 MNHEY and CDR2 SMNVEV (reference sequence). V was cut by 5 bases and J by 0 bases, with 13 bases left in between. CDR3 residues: CASSRLGGDQETQYF. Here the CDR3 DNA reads TGTGCCAGCAGTCGTTTGGGCGGAGACCAAGAGACCCAGTACTTC.

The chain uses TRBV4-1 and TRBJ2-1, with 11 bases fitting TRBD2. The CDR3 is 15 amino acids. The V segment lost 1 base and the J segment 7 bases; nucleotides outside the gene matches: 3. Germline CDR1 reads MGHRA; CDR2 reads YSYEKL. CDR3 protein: CASSQGPSGRNEQFF. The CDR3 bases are TGCGCCAGCAGCCAAGGCCCTAGCGGGAGGAATGAGCAGTTCTTC.

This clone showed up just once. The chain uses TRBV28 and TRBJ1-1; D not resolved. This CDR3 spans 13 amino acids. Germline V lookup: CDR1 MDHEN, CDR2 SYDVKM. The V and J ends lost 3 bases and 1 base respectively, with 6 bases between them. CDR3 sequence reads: CASSFGTNTEAFF. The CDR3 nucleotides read TGTGCCAGCAGTTTCGGAACGAACACTGAAGCTTTCTTT.

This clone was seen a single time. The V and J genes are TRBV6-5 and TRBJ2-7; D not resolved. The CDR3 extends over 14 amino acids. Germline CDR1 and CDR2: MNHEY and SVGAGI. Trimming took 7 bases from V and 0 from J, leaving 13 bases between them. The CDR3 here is CASTPLGFSYEQYF. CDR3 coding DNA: TGTGCCAGCACCCCTCTCGGGTTCTCCTACGAGCAGTACTTC.

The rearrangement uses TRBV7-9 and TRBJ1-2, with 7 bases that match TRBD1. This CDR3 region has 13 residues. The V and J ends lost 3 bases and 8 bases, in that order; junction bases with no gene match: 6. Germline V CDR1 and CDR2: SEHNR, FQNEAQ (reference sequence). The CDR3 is CASSFTGEGGYTF. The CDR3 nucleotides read TGTGCCAGCAGCTTCACAGGGGAGGGAGGCTACACCTTC.

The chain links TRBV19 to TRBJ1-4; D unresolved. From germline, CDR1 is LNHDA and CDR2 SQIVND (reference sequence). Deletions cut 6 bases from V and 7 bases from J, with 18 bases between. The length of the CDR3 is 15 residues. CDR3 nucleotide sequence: TGTGCCAGTAGACGCACTCGGGGAAGTGGTGAAAAACTGTTTTTT. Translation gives CASRRTRGSGEKLFF. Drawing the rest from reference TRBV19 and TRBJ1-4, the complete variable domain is DGGITQSPKYLFRKEGQNVTLSCEQNLNHDAMYWYRQDPGQGLRLIYYSQIVNDFQKGDIAEGYSVSREKKESFPLTVTSAQKNPTAFYLCASRRTRGSGEKLFFGSGTQLSVL.